This TCR beta chain stems from a study of somatic mutations in cytotoxic T cells in rheumatoid arthritis. V lost 6 bases and J 4 bases, leaving 15 bases between the germline ends. CDR1 SQVTM and CDR2 ANQGSEA come from the germline V gene. The CDR3 spans 13 residues. This clone was observed a handful of times. Clones were read by immunoSEQ multiplex PCR, and TCRdb kept only the in-frame ones, dropping some. This sample has about 11,000 clones, with around four fifths found just once. Isolating CD4+ and CD8+ cells involved positive magnetic bead selection on an AutoMACS. Their purity was then checked by flow cytometry.

Sequenced input: CD8+ T cells sorted from blood. This chain links TRBV29-1 with TRBJ1-2, with D perhaps matching TRBD1 (6 bases). The origin of this receptor is a woman between 55 and 75 years old with rheumatoid arthritis. The CDR3 loop is CSVGAGSAYGYTF. The CDR3, as DNA: TGCAGCGTGGGGGCAGGGAGCGCCTATGGCTACACCTTC.